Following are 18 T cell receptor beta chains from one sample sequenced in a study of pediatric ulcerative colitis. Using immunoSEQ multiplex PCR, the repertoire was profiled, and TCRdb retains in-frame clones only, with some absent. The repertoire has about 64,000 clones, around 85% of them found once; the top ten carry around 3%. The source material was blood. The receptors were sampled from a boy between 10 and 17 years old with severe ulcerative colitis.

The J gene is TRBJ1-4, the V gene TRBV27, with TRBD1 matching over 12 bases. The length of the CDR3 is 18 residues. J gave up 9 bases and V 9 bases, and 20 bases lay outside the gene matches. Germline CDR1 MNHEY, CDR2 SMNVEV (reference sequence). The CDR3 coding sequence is TGTGCCAGTAGAACCGCCGGGACAGGGGGCGCGTCGAGTCAAAAACTGTTTTTT. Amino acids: CASRTAGTGGASSQKLFF.

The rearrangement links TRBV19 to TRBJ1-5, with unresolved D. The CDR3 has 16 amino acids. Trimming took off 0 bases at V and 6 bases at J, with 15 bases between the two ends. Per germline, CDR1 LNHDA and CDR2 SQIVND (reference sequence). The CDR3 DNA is TGTGCCAGTAGTATAGATGGGATAACCCTCCGTCAGCCCCAGCATTTT. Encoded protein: CASSIDGITLRQPQHF.

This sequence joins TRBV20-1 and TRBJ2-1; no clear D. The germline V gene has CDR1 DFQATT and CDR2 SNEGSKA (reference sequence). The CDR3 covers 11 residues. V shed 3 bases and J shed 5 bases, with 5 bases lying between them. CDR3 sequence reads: CSASANNEQFF. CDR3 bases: TGCAGTGCTAGCGCCAACAATGAGCAGTTCTTC.

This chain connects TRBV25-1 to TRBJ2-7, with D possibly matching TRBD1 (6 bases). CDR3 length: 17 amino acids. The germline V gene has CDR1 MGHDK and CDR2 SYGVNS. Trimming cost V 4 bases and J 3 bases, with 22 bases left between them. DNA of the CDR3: TGTGCCAGCAGTGGGACCAATCAGGGGCCCAGGAACTACGAGCAGTACTTC. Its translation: CASSGTNQGPRNYEQYF.

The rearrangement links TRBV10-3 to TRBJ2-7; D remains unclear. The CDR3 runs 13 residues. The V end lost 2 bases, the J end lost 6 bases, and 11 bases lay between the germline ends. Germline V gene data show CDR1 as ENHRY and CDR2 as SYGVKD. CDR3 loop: CAISEILGSEQYF. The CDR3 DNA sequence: TGTGCCATCAGTGAGATTCTGGGTTCCGAGCAGTACTTC.

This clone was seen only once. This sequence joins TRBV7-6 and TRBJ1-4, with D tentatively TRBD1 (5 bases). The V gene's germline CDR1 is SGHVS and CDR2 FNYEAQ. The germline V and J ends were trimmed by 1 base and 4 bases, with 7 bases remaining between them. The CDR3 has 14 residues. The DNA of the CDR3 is TGTGCCAGCAGCTTAGACAGGCTTAATGAAAAACTGTTTTTT. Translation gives CASSLDRLNEKLFF.

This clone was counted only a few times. The CDR3 sequence is CASSSSRCKLFF. CDR3 DNA sequence: TGTGCCAGCAGTTCATCCCGTTGCAAACTGTTTTTT. This sequence joins TRBV7-3 and TRBJ1-4; D is uncertain. The ends were cut back, 6 bases at V and 11 bases at J, with 13 bases in the middle. Germline V gene data show CDR1 as SGHTA and CDR2 as FQGTGA. CDR3 length equals 12 residues.

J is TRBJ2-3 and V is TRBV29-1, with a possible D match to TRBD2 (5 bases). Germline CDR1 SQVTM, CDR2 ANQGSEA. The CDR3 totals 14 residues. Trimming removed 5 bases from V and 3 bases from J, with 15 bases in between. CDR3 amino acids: CSVRGVGLTDTQYF. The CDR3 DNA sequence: TGCAGCGTTCGGGGAGTGGGGTTGACAGATACGCAGTATTTT.

The CDR3 DNA follows: TGTGCCAGCAGCTGGGGCACAGGGGGCTACGAGCAGTACTTC. Translating gives CASSWGTGGYEQYF. The J gene is TRBJ2-7, the V gene TRBV2, with 8 bases lining up with TRBD1. V lost 6 bases to trimming and J lost 3 bases; unmatched junction nucleotides: 7. Germline CDR1 SNHLY, CDR2 FYNNEI. This CDR3 is 14 amino acids long.

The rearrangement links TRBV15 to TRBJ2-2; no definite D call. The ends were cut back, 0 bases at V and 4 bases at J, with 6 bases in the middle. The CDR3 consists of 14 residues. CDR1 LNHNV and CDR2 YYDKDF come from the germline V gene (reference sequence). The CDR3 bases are TGTGCCACCAGCAGAGATCCTAGCACCGGGGAGCTGTTTTTT. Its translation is CATSRDPSTGELFF.

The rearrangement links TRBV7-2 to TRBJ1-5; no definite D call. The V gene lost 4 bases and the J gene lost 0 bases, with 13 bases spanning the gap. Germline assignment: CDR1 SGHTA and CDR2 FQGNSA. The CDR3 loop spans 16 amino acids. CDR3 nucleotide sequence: TGTGCCAGCAGCTCTGGCGGGCAGCTTAGCAATCAGCCCCAGCATTTT. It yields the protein CASSSGGQLSNQPQHF. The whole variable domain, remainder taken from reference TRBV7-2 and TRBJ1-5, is GAGVSQSPSNKVTEKGKDVELRCDPISGHTALYWYRQSLGQGLEFLIYFQGNSAPDKSGLPSDRFSAERTGGSVSTLTIQRTQQEDSAVYLCASSSGGQLSNQPQHFGDGTRLSIL.

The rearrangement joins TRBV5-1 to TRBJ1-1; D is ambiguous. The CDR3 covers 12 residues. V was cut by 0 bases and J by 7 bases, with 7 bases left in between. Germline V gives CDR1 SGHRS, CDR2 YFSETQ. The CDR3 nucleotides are TGCGCCAGCAGCTTGGGGGGAATTGAAGCTTTCTTT. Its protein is CASSLGGIEAFF.

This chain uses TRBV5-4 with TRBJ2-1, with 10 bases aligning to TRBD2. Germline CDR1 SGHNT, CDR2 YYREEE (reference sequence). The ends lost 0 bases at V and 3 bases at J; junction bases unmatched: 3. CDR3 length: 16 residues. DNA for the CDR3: TGTGCCAGCAGCTTGGGTTCTAGCGGGAGCTACAATGAGCAGTTCTTC. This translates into CASSLGSSGSYNEQFF.

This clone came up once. The CDR3 region is CASSVGGLADVTDTQYF. The CDR3, as DNA: TGTGCCAGCAGCGTAGGGGGACTAGCGGATGTCACAGATACGCAGTATTTT. This chain uses TRBV9 with TRBJ2-3, with TRBD2 identical over 11 bases. This CDR3 contains 17 residues. Germline V gives CDR1 SGDLS, CDR2 YYNGEE. Losses at the gene ends were 0 bases for V and 2 bases for J; bases not matched to a gene: 5. Full variable domain (outside the CDR3, taken from reference TRBV9 and TRBJ2-3): DSGVTQTPKHLITATGQRVTLRCSPRSGDLSVYWYQQSLDQGLQFLIQYYNGEERAKGNILERFSAQQFPDLHSELNLSSLELGDSALYFCASSVGGLADVTDTQYFGPGTRLTVL.

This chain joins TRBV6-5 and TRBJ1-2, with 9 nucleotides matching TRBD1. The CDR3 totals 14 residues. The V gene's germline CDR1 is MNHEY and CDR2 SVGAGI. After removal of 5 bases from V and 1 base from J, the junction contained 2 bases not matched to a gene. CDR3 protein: CASSRQGDNYGYTF. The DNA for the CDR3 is TGTGCCAGCAGTAGACAGGGGGATAACTATGGCTACACCTTC.

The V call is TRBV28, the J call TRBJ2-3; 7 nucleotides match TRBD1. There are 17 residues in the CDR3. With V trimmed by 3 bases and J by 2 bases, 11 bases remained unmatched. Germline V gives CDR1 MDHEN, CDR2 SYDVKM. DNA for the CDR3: TGTGCCAGCAGTTTGTTAGGGGGCAGGCCGTCCACAGATACGCAGTATTTT. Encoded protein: CASSLLGGRPSTDTQYF.

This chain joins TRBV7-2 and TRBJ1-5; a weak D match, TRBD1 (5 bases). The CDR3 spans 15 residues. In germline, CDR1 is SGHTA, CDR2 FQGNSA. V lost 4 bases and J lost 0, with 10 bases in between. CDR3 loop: CASSYGTGSNQPQHF. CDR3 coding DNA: TGTGCCAGCAGCTACGGGACCGGTAGCAATCAGCCCCAGCATTTT.

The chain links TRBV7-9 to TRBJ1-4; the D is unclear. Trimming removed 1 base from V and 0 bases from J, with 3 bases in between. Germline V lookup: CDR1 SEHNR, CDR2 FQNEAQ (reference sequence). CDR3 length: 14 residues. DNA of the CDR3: TGTGCCAGCAGCTTAGGGGCAACTAATGAAAAACTGTTTTTT. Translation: CASSLGATNEKLFF.